This T cell receptor (beta chain) was recovered during a study of blood T cell repertoires in COVID-19. Study context: Whether acute or convalescent, the COVID-19 samples came from the United States, Italy and Spain.

The study recruited people aged 18 to 89 years across around 23 US areas. Donors in Cohort 3 who had recovered were those with two negative PCRs, healthcare professional clearance, or resolution of their symptoms. Per the original data handling: Amplification with reference gene primers provided the estimates of nucleated cell counts. The data were produced by immunoSEQ multiplex PCR, yet TCRdb's version contains in-frame clones alone and is incomplete. V and J calls and clone size come straight from that table; D and trimming were deduced from the DNA. Among roughly 400,000 clones listed, roughly 91% were seen once. Germline CDR1 and CDR2: MNHNY and SVGAGI (reference sequence). The CDR3 has 16 amino acids. Trimming cost V 2 bases and J 2 bases; bases outside gene matches: 2.

This sequence joins TRBV6-6 and TRBJ2-3; TRBD2 matches at 12 bases. This TCR was recovered from a man in his late teens or twenties who had recovered from COVID-19. Input material: PBMCs or T cells enriched from blood (not recorded which). CDR3 sequence: CASSYGLAGPTDTQYF. The CDR3 DNA reads as TGTGCCAGCAGTTACGGACTAGCGGGACCCACAGATACGCAGTATTTT.